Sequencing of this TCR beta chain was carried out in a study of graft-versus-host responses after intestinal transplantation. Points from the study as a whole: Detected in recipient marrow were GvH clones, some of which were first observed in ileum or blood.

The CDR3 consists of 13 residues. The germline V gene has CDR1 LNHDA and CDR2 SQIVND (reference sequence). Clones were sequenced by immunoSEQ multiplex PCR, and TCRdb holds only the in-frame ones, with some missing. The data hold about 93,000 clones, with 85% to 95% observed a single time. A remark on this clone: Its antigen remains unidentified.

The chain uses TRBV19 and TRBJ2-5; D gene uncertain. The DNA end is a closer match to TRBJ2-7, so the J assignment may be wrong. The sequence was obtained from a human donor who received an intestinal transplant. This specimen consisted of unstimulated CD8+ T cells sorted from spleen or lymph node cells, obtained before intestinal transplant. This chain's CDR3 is CASSIALLYEQYF. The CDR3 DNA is TGTGCCAGTAGTATAGCACTCCTCTACGAGCAGTACTTC.